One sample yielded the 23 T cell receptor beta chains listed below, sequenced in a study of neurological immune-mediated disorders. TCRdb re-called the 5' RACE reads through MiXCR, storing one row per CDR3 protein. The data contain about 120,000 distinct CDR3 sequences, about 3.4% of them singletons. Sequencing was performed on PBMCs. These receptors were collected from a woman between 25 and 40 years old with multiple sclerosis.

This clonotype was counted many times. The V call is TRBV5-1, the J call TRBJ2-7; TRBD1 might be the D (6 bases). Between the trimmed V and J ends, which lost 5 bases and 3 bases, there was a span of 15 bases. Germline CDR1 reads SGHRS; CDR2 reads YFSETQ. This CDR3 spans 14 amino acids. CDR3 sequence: CASRPGQHNYEQYF. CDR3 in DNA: TGCGCCAGCAGACCCGGACAGCACAACTACGAGCAGTACTTC.

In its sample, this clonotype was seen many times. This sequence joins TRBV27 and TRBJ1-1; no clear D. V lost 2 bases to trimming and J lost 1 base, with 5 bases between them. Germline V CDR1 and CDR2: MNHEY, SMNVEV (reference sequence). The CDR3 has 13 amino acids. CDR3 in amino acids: CASSLARNTEAFF. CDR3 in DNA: TGTGCCAGCAGTTTAGCGCGGAACACTGAAGCTTTCTTT.

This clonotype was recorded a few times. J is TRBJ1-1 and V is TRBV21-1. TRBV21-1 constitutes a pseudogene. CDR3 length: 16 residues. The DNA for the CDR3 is TGTGCCAGCAGCAAAGAAGGAGCGACTGAGAACACTGAAGCTTTCTTT. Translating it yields CASSKEGATENTEAFF.

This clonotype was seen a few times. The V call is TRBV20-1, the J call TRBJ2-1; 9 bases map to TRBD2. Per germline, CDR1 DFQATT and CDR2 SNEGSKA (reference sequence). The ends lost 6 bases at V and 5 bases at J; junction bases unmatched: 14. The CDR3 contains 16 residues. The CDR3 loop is CSAPPLAGDRDNEQFF. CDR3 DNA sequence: TGCAGTGCCCCTCCTTTAGCGGGGGACCGGGACAATGAGCAGTTCTTC.

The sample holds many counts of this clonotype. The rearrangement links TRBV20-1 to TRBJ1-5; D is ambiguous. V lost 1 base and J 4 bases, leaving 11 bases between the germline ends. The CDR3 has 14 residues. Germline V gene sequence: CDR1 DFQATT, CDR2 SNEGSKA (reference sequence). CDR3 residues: CSARAGGDNQPQHF. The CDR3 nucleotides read TGCAGTGCTAGAGCTGGCGGGGATAATCAGCCCCAGCATTTT.

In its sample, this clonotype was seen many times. The CDR3 sequence is CASSKSGAGYTF. CDR3 DNA sequence: TGTGCCAGCAGTAAATCAGGGGCTGGCTACACCTTC. V usage is TRBV6-5 and J usage is TRBJ1-2, with a weak D call TRBD1 (6 bases). The CDR3 sequence is 12 residues long. CDR1 and CDR2 from the germline V gene are MNHEY and SVGAGI. The V and J ends lost 5 bases and 7 bases respectively, with 11 bases between them.

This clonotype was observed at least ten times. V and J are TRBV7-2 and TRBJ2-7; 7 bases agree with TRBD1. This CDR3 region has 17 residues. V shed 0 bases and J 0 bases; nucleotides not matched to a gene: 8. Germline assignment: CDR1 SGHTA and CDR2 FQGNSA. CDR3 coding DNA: TGTGCCAGCAGCTTAGCGGGCTACAGGGGCGACTCCTACGAGCAGTACTTC. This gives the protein CASSLAGYRGDSYEQYF.

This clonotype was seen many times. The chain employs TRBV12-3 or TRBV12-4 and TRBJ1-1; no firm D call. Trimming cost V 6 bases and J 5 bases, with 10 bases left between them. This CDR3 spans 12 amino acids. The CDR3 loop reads CASSKLGTEAFF. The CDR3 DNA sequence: TGTGCCAGCAGCAAATTGGGGACTGAAGCTTTCTTT.

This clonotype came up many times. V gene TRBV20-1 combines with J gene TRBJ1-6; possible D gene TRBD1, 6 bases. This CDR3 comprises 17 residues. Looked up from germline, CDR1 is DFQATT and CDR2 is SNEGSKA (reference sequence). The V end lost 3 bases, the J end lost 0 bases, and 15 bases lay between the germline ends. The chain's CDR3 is CSASRGAESSYNSPLHF. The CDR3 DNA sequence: TGCAGTGCTAGTAGGGGGGCGGAAAGCTCCTATAATTCACCCCTCCACTTT.

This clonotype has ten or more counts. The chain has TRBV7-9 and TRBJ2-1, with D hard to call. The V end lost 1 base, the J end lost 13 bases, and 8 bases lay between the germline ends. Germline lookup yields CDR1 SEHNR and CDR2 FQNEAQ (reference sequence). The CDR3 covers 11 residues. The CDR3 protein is CASSLVVNQFF. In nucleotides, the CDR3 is TGTGCCAGCAGCTTAGTTGTGAATCAGTTCTTC. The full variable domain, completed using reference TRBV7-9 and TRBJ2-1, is DTGVSQNPRHKITKRGQNVTFRCDPISEHNRLYWYRQTLGQGPEFLTYFQNEAQLEKSRLLSDRFSAERPKGSFSTLEIQRTEQGDSAMYLCASSLVVNQFFGPGTRLTVL.

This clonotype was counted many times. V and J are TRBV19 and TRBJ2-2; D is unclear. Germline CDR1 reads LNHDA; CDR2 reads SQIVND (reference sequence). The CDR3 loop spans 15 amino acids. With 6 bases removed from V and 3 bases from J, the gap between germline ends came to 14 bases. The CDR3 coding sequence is TGTGCCAGTAGGATCCGGCCGCAGCACACCGGGGAGCTGTTTTTT. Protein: CASRIRPQHTGELFF.

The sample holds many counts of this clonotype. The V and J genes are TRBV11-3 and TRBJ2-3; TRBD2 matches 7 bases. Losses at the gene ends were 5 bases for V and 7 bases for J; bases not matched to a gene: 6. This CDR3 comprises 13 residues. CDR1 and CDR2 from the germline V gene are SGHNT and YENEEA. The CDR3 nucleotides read TGTGCCAGCAGCCCGCCCAGCGGGAATACGCAGTATTTT. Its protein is CASSPPSGNTQYF.

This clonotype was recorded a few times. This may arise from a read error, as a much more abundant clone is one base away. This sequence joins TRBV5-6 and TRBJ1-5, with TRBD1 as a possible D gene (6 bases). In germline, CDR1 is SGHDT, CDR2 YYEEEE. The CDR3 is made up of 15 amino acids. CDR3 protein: CASSLYRVNNQPQNF. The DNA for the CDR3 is TGTGCCAGCAGCTTGTACAGGGTAAACAATCAGCCCCAGAATTTT. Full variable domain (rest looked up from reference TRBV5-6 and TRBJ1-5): DAGVTQSPTHLIKTRGQQVTLRCSPKSGHDTVSWYQQALGQGPQFIFQYYEEEERQRGNFPDRFSGHQFPNYSSELNVNALLLGDSALYLCASSLYRVNNQPQNFGDGTRLSIL.

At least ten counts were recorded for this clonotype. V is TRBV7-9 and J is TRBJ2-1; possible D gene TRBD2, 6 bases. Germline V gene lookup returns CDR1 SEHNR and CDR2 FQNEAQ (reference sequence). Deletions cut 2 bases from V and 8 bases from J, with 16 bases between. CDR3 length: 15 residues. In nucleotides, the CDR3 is TGTGCCAGCAGCTTATTAACGGGGACTGGCGATGAGCAGTTCTTC. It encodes CASSLLTGTGDEQFF.

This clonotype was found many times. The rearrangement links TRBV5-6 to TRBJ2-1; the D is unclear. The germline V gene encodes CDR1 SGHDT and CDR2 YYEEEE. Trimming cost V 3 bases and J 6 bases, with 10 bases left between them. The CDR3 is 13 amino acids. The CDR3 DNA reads TGTGCCAGCAGCTATGGTTCATCCAATGAGCAGTTCTTC. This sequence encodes CASSYGSSNEQFF.

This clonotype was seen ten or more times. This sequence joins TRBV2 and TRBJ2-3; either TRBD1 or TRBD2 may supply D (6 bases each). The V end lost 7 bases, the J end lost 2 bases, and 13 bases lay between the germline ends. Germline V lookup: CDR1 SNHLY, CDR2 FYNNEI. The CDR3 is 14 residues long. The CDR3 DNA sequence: TGTGCCAGCAAGGGGGACTTTCCCACAGATACGCAGTATTTT. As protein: CASKGDFPTDTQYF. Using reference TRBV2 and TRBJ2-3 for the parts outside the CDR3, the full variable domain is EPEVTQTPSHQVTQMGQEVILRCVPISNHLYFYWYRQILGQKVEFLVSFYNNEISEKSEIFDDQFSVERPDGSNFTLKIRSTKLEDSAMYFCASKGDFPTDTQYFGPGTRLTVL.

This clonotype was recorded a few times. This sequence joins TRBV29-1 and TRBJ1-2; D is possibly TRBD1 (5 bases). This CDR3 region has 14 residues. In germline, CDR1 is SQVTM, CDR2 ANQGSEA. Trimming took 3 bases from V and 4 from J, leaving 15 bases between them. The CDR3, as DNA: TGCAGCGTTGACGGACAATGGGGGGGCTATGGCTACACCTTC. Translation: CSVDGQWGGYGYTF.

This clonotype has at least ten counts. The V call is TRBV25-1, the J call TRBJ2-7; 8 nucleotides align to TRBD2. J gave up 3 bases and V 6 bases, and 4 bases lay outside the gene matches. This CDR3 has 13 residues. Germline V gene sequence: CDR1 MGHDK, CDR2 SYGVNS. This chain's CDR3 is CASRLSGDYEQYF. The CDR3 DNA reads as TGTGCCAGCAGACTTAGCGGGGACTACGAGCAGTACTTC.

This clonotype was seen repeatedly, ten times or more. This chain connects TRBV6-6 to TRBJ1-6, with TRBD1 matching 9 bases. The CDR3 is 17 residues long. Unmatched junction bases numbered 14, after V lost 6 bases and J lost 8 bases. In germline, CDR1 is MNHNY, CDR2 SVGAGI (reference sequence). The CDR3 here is CASSRDRAPLDYSPLHF. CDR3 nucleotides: TGTGCCAGCAGCCGGGACAGGGCCCCCCTCGATTATTCACCCCTCCACTTT.

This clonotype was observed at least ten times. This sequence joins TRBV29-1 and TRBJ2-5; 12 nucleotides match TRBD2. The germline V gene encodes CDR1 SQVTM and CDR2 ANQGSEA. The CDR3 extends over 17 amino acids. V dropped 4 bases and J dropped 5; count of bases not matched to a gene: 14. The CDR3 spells CSVVLETSGGEGETQYF. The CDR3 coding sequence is TGCAGCGTTGTATTGGAGACTAGCGGGGGCGAGGGGGAGACCCAGTACTTC.

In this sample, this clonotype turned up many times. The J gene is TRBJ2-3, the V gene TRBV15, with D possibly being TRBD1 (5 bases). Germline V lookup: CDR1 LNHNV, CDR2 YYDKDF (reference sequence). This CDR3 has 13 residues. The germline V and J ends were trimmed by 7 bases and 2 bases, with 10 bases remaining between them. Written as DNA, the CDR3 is TGTGCCACCAAACAGGAAAACACAGATACGCAGTATTTT. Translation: CATKQENTDTQYF.

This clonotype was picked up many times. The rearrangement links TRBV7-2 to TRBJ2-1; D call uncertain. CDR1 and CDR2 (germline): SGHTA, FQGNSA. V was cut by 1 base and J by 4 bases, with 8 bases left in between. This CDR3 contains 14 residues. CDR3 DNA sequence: TGTGCCAGCAGCTTAGTTGGCGGATACAATGAGCAGTTCTTC. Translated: CASSLVGGYNEQFF.

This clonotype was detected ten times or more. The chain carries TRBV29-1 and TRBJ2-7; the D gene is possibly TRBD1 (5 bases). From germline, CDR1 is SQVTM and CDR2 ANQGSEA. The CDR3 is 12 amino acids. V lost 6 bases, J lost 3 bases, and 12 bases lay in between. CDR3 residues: CSVVAGNYEQYF. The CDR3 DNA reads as TGCAGCGTGGTGGCAGGGAACTACGAGCAGTACTTC.